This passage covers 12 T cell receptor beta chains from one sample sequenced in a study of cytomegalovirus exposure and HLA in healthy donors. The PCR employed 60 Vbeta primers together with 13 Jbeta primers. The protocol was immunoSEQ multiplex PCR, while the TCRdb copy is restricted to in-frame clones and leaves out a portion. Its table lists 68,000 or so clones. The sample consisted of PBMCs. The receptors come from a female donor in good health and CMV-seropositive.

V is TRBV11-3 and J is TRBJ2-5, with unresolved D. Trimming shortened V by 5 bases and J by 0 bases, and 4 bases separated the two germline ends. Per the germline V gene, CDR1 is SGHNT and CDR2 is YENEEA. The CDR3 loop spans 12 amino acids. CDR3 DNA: TGTGCCAGCAGCGACAACCAAGAGACCCAGTACTTC. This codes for CASSDNQETQYF.

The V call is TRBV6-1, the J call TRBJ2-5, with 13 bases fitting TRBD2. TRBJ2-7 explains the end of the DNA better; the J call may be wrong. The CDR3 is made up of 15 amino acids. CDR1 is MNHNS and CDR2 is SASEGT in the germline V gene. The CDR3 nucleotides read TGTGCCAGCAGTGCGACTAGCGGGGGGCCCTACGAGCAGTACTTC. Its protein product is CASSATSGGPYEQYF.

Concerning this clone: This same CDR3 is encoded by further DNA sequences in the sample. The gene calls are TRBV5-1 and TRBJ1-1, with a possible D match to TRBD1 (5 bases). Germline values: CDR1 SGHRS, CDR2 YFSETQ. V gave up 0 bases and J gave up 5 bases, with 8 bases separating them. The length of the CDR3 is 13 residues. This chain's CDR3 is CASSLGGETEAFF. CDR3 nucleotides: TGCGCCAGCAGCTTGGGGGGCGAGACTGAAGCTTTCTTT.

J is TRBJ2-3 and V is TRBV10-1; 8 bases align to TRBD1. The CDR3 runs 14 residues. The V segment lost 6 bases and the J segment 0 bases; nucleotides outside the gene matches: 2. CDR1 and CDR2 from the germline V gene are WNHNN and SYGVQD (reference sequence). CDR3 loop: CASSRGLSTDTQYF. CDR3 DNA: TGCGCCAGCAGCAGGGGGCTAAGCACAGATACGCAGTATTTT.

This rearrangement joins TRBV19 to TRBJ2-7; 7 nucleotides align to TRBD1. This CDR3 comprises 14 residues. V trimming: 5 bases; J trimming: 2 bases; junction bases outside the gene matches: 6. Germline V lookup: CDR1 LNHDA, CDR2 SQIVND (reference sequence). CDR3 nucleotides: TGTGCCAGTAGTGCAACTGGGACAGCCTACGAGCAGTACTTC. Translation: CASSATGTAYEQYF.

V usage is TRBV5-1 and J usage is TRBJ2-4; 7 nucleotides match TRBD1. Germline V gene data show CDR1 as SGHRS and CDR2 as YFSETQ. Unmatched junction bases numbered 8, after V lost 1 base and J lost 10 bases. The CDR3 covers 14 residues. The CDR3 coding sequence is TGCGCCAGCAGCTTGTCAGAGGGGGCGTCGATTCAGTACTTC. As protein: CASSLSEGASIQYF.

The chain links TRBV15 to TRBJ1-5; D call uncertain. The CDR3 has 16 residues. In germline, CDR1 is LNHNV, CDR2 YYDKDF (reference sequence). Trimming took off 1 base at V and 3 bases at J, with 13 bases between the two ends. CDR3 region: CATSRGQNAFNQPQHF. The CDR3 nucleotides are TGTGCCACCAGCAGAGGGCAGAATGCCTTCAATCAGCCCCAGCATTTT.

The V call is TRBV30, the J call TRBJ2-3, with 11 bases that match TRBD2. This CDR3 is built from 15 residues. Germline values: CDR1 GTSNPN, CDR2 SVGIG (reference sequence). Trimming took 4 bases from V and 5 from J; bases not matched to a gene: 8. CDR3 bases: TGTGCCTGGAAGAAACTAGCGGGGGCGAGAGATACGCAGTATTTT. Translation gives CAWKKLAGARDTQYF.

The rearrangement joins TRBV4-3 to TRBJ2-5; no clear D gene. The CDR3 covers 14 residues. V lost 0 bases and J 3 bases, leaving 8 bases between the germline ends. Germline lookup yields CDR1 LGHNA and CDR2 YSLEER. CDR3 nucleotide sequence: TGCGCCAGCAGCCAAGATTGGGCAAAAGAGACCCAGTACTTC. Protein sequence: CASSQDWAKETQYF.

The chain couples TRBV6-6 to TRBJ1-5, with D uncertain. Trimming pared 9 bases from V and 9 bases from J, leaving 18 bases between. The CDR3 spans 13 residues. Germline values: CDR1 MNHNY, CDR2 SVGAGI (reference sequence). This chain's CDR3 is CASTVDGAGPQHF. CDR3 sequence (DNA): TGTGCCAGTACAGTGGACGGCGCGGGGCCCCAGCATTTT.

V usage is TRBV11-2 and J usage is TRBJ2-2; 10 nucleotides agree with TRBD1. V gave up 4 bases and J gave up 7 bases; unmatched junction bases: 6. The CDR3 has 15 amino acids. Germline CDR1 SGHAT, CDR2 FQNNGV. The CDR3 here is CASSYLTGGVGELFF. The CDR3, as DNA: TGTGCCAGCAGCTACCTGACAGGGGGCGTCGGGGAGCTGTTTTTT.

The CDR3 region has the DNA TGTGCCAGCAGTGAACCCGGGGGAGATGAAAAACTGTTTTTT. Residues: CASSEPGGDEKLFF. V usage is TRBV28 and J usage is TRBJ1-4; tentatively, D is TRBD1 (5 bases). The CDR3 sequence is 14 residues long. V was cut by 5 bases and J by 6 bases, with 13 bases left in between. The germline V gene encodes CDR1 MDHEN and CDR2 SYDVKM.